The 28 T cell receptor beta chains given below trace back to one sample, sequenced in a study of identical twins. In TCRdb, the 5' RACE reads were re-called with MiXCR into one record per CDR3 protein. The table lists under 250,000 distinct CDR3 sequences, around 8.1% of them singletons. This sample also appeared in a second study, on yellow fever vaccine responses in identical twins.

The sequencing input was memory (CD45RO+) T cells sorted from blood. The source is a woman younger than 35 in good health.

This clonotype was seen only a few times. V and J are TRBV28 and TRBJ1-2; 7 bases are shared with TRBD1. Germline assignment: CDR1 MDHEN and CDR2 SYDVKM. Germline trimming cut 8 bases from V and 2 bases from J; bases unmatched to any gene: 11. The CDR3 has 15 residues. This chain's CDR3 is CASLRRQGGNYGYTF. The CDR3 DNA is TGTGCCAGCCTCCGGCGACAGGGAGGGAACTATGGCTACACCTTC.

The chain combines TRBV3-1 with TRBJ2-5, with 8 bases identical to TRBD2. This CDR3 region has 18 residues. Trimming cost V 4 bases and J 1 base; bases outside gene matches: 14. Germline CDR1 reads LGHDT; CDR2 reads YNNKEL (reference sequence). For the CDR3, the DNA is TGTGCCAGCAGCCCTTCTCTTTCCACCGGGGGGGGCCAAGAGACCCAGTACTTC. Its translation: CASSPSLSTGGGQETQYF.

This clonotype has more than one count but fewer than ten. The chain is built from TRBV27 and TRBJ1-1; the D gene is possibly TRBD1 (6 bases). V shed 8 bases and J shed 4 bases, with 11 bases lying between them. The germline gives CDR1 MNHEY, CDR2 SMNVEV (reference sequence). This CDR3 is 12 amino acids long. The CDR3 region has the DNA TGTGCCAGCCGAACAGGGTTCACTGAAGCTTTCTTT. Protein product: CASRTGFTEAFF.

This clonotype was observed many times. The chain uses TRBV20-1 and TRBJ1-2; D gene uncertain. CDR3 size: 17 residues. The V end lost 0 bases, the J end lost 0 bases, and 17 bases lay between the germline ends. CDR1 and CDR2 (germline): DFQATT, SNEGSKA (reference sequence). The CDR3 loop is CSARDSGAGRANYGYTF. The DNA for the CDR3 is TGCAGTGCTAGAGATAGTGGAGCAGGCCGAGCTAACTATGGCTACACCTTC.

This clonotype has a count of ten or more. The chain joins TRBV3-1 to TRBJ1-1; tentative D call: TRBD1 (6 bases). Trimming shortened V by 1 base and J by 9 bases, and 15 bases separated the two germline ends. The V gene's germline CDR1 is LGHDT and CDR2 YNNKEL (reference sequence). The CDR3 consists of 14 residues. Written as DNA, the CDR3 is TGTGCCAGCAGCCAAGGACCGAATGGACAGCAAGCTTTCTTT. Translation: CASSQGPNGQQAFF.

The V and J genes are TRBV15 and TRBJ2-7; D perhaps matches TRBD2 (5 bases). The CDR3 runs to 13 residues. V lost 0 bases and J 6 bases, leaving 9 bases between the germline ends. Germline CDR1 and CDR2: LNHNV and YYDKDF (reference sequence). The CDR3 loop is CATSRDFRGEQYF. CDR3 coding DNA: TGTGCCACCAGCAGAGATTTTCGGGGCGAGCAGTACTTC.

The sample holds a few counts of this clonotype. The CDR3 DNA is TGTGCCAGCAGTCGTATGAAGAACACTGAAGCTTTCTTT. Its translation: CASSRMKNTEAFF. V is TRBV6-1 and J is TRBJ1-1; no clear D. The length of the CDR3 is 13 residues. From germline, CDR1 is MNHNS and CDR2 SASEGT. Trimming took off 5 bases at V and 1 base at J, with 8 bases between the two ends.

This clonotype was counted many times. The J gene is TRBJ2-7, the V gene TRBV5-1, with D perhaps TRBD1 (7 bases). The CDR3 extends over 14 amino acids. V was cut by 0 bases and J by 5 bases, with 12 bases left in between. The germline CDR1 and CDR2 sequences are SGHRS and YFSETQ. CDR3 DNA: TGCGCCAGCAGCTTGGCAGGGGGACTGGACGAGCAGTACTTC. It codes for CASSLAGGLDEQYF. Variable domain in full (rest from reference TRBV5-1 and TRBJ2-7): KAGVTQTPRYLIKTRGQQVTLSCSPISGHRSVSWYQQTPGQGLQFLFEYFSETQRNKGNFPGRFSGRQFSNSRSEMNVSTLELGDSALYLCASSLAGGLDEQYFGPGTRLTVT.

This clonotype was observed many times. V gene TRBV6-1 combines with J gene TRBJ2-3; TRBD2 matches at 8 bases. Germline V lookup: CDR1 MNHNS, CDR2 SASEGT. The CDR3 length is 16 residues. The trim removed 6 bases at V and 1 base at J, leaving 9 bases unmatched. DNA for the CDR3: TGTGCCAGCAGCCCTACCCGAGCGGGAGGCACAGATACGCAGTATTTT. This codes for CASSPTRAGGTDTQYF.

In this sample, this clonotype turned up a few times. V and J are TRBV3-1 and TRBJ2-3; 7 bases are shared with TRBD2. Germline CDR1 and CDR2: LGHDT and YNNKEL (reference sequence). Trimming took 7 bases from V and 4 from J; bases not matched to a gene: 14. CDR3 length: 16 residues. CDR3 nucleotide sequence: TGTGCCAGCACCCCGGTCCTGGGGGGGACCGCAGATACGCAGTATTTT. The encoded protein is CASTPVLGGTADTQYF.

The chain joins TRBV7-2 to TRBJ2-5, with 8 bases identical to TRBD1. The trim removed 5 bases at V and 2 bases at J, leaving 7 bases unmatched. Per the germline V gene, CDR1 is SGHTA and CDR2 is FQGNSA. CDR3 size: 15 residues. CDR3 in DNA: TGTGCCAGCAGCCTCCGGGACAGGCCACAAGAGACCCAGTACTTC. This encodes CASSLRDRPQETQYF. The whole variable domain, remainder taken from reference TRBV7-2 and TRBJ2-5, is GAGVSQSPSNKVTEKGKDVELRCDPISGHTALYWYRQSLGQGLEFLIYFQGNSAPDKSGLPSDRFSAERTGGSVSTLTIQRTQQEDSAVYLCASSLRDRPQETQYFGPGTRLLVL.

The table lists this clonotype with many counts. The rearrangement joins TRBV29-1 to TRBJ2-1; D ambiguous. This CDR3 has 12 residues. V dropped 4 bases and J dropped 5 bases, with 9 bases sitting between them. The germline V gene encodes CDR1 SQVTM and CDR2 ANQGSEA. CDR3 bases: TGCAGCGTTGGGAGAACCCACAATGAGCAGTTCTTC. Protein product: CSVGRTHNEQFF.

This clonotype occurred many times. The chain recombines TRBV6-2 or TRBV6-3 with TRBJ1-5; no reliable D call. CDR3 length equals 12 residues. The V gene lost 6 bases and the J gene lost 7 bases, with 10 bases spanning the gap. Germline values: CDR1 MNHEY, CDR2 SVGEGT. CDR3: CASSRRSQPQHF. In nucleotides, the CDR3 is TGTGCCAGCAGCCGACGGTCGCAGCCCCAGCATTTT.

The V call is TRBV20-1, the J call TRBJ2-3; TRBD2 agrees at 8 bases. This CDR3 region has 16 residues. V was clipped by 0 bases and J by 2 bases; unmatched bases: 7. The V gene's germline CDR1 is DFQATT and CDR2 SNEGSKA (reference sequence). The DNA of the CDR3 is TGCAGTGCTAGAGAACGGGGGGGGGGTCACACAGATACGCAGTATTTT. Its protein product is CSARERGGGHTDTQYF.

At least ten counts were recorded for this clonotype. The V gene is TRBV12-3 or TRBV12-4, the J gene TRBJ1-1; D is undetermined. There are 11 residues in the CDR3. V was cut by 7 bases and J by 0 bases, with 3 bases left in between. The CDR3 sequence is CASTLNTEAFF. The CDR3 DNA reads as TGTGCCAGCACTTTGAACACTGAAGCTTTCTTT.

Details on this clonotype: One end of the junction does not line up with germline, which may come from a read error. The chain employs TRBV6-2 or TRBV6-3 and TRBJ2-7; TRBD1 agrees at 7 bases. CDR3 size: 15 residues. From germline, CDR1 is MNHEY and CDR2 SVGEGT. This CDR3 reads CASSTDDRVSNEQYF. The CDR3, as DNA: TGTGCCAGCAGTACAGACGACAGGGTCTCCAACGAGCAGTACTTC.

This chain uses TRBV10-3 with TRBJ1-6, with 7 bases matching TRBD1. CDR1 is ENHRY and CDR2 is SYGVKD in the germline V gene. This CDR3 has 14 amino acids. Losses at the gene ends were 8 bases for V and 8 bases for J; bases not matched to a gene: 9. CDR3 region: CAIGPGTEYSPLHF. As DNA, the CDR3 is TGTGCCATCGGACCCGGGACAGAGTATTCACCCCTCCACTTT.

This clonotype was counted at least ten times. The gene calls are TRBV4-1 and TRBJ1-1; D is ambiguous. V was shortened by 4 bases and J by 1 base, with 13 bases between the two germline ends. The CDR3 is made up of 15 amino acids. Germline V gene lookup returns CDR1 MGHRA and CDR2 YSYEKL. Written as DNA, the CDR3 is TGCGCCAGCAGCCCACCATTACGTAGGAACACTGAAGCTTTCTTT. Protein sequence: CASSPPLRRNTEAFF.

The V call is TRBV5-1, the J call TRBJ2-5; 14 nucleotides match TRBD2. Germline V gives CDR1 SGHRS, CDR2 YFSETQ. The CDR3 has 14 amino acids. The J segment lost 2 bases and the V segment lost 7 bases, leaving 1 base of the junction unmatched. CDR3 sequence (DNA): TGCGCCAGCGGGACTAGCGGGGGTCAAGAGACCCAGTACTTC. Protein: CASGTSGGQETQYF.

The chain employs TRBV29-1 and TRBJ2-1; D is ambiguous. Germline V lookup: CDR1 SQVTM, CDR2 ANQGSEA. The CDR3 covers 12 residues. The ends were cut back, 5 bases at V and 5 bases at J, with 10 bases in the middle. The CDR3 reads CSVSKTHNEQFF. The CDR3 DNA reads TGCAGCGTTTCCAAAACCCACAATGAGCAGTTCTTC.

The chain employs TRBV7-2 and TRBJ2-1, with TRBD2 identical over 7 bases. V shed 5 bases, J shed 9 bases, and the junction held 16 bases outside the gene matches. CDR1 and CDR2 from the germline V gene are SGHTA and FQGNSA. There are 16 residues in the CDR3. CDR3 residues: CASSRTSSGPVVEQFF. In DNA form, the CDR3 reads TGTGCCAGCAGCCGCACCTCTAGCGGCCCGGTAGTTGAGCAGTTCTTC.

This clonotype has just a few counts. The chain is built from TRBV9 and TRBJ2-7, with a weak D call TRBD1 (6 bases). The V and J ends lost 4 bases and 3 bases respectively, with 14 bases between them. CDR1 is SGDLS and CDR2 is YYNGEE in the germline V gene. The CDR3 is 14 amino acids. The DNA for the CDR3 is TGTGCCAGCAGCCCTCAGGGGAGATTCTACGAGCAGTACTTC. It encodes CASSPQGRFYEQYF. The full variable domain, rest sourced from reference TRBV9 and TRBJ2-7, is DSGVTQTPKHLITATGQRVTLRCSPRSGDLSVYWYQQSLDQGLQFLIQYYNGEERAKGNILERFSAQQFPDLHSELNLSSLELGDSALYFCASSPQGRFYEQYFGPGTRLTVT.

The V call is TRBV28, the J call TRBJ1-1, with D uncertain. The CDR3 loop spans 13 amino acids. Trimming removed 6 bases from V and 1 base from J, with 9 bases in between. In germline, CDR1 is MDHEN, CDR2 SYDVKM. The CDR3 protein is CASSYPWNTEAFF. The CDR3, as DNA: TGTGCCAGCAGCTATCCTTGGAACACTGAAGCTTTCTTT.

This clonotype has ten or more counts. This chain connects TRBV5-6 to TRBJ2-1, with 7 bases that match TRBD2. Looked up from germline, CDR1 is SGHDT and CDR2 is YYEEEE. The length of the CDR3 is 15 residues. Trimming took 3 bases from V and 5 from J; bases not matched to a gene: 8. The CDR3 DNA follows: TGTGCCAGCAGCTCCCGTCGACTAGCCCACAATGAGCAGTTCTTC. Translating it yields CASSSRRLAHNEQFF.

A few counts support this clonotype. This chain joins TRBV6-1 and TRBJ2-6; D is unresolved. The CDR3 runs to 17 residues. CDR1 is MNHNS and CDR2 is SASEGT in the germline V gene. V lost 6 bases, J lost 3 bases, and 18 bases lay in between. The CDR3 loop reads CASSPRPSLGGANVLTF. In DNA, the CDR3 is TGTGCCAGCAGCCCACGCCCCTCGTTAGGTGGGGCCAACGTCCTGACTTTC.

This clonotype was observed a few times. This rearrangement joins TRBV15 to TRBJ2-7; TRBD2 agrees at 10 bases. The J segment lost 4 bases and the V segment lost 1 base, leaving 4 bases of the junction unmatched. Germline loops: CDR1 LNHNV, CDR2 YYDKDF (reference sequence). There are 15 residues in the CDR3. CDR3 DNA sequence: TGTGCCACCAGCAGAGGGACTAGCGGAGATTACGAGCAGTACTTC. Its protein is CATSRGTSGDYEQYF.

This clonotype was seen ten or more times. The genes are TRBV20-1 and TRBJ2-1; possible D gene TRBD2, 6 bases. With 6 bases removed from V and 6 bases from J, the gap between germline ends came to 21 bases. The length of the CDR3 is 15 residues. From germline, CDR1 is DFQATT and CDR2 SNEGSKA (reference sequence). The CDR3 nucleotides are TGCAGTGCCAGGGACTCACTAGTCCTATCCAATGAGCAGTTCTTC. It translates to CSARDSLVLSNEQFF.

This clonotype was counted between two and nine times. The germline gene is not matched at one end of the junction; a read error may be the cause. The chain recombines TRBV2 with TRBJ2-1; 10 bases are a match to TRBD2. The CDR3 covers 12 residues. Germline loops: CDR1 SNHLY, CDR2 FYNNEI. As DNA, the CDR3 is TGTGCCAGCAGGCCTGGCCGAGCGGGGGGGCTCTTC. Its translation: CASRPGRAGGLF.